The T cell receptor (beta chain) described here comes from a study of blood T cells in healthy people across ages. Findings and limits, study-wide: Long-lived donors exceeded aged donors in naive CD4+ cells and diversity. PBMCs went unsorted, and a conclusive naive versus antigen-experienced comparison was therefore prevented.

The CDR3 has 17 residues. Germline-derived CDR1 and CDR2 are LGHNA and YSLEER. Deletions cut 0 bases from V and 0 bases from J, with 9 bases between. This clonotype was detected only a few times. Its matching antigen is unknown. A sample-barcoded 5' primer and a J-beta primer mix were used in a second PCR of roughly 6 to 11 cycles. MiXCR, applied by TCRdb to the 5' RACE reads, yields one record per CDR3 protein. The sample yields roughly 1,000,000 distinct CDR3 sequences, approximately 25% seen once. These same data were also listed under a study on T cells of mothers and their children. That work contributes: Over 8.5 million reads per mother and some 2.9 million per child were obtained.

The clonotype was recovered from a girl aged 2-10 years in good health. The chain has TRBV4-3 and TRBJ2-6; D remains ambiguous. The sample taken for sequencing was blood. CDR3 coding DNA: TGCGCCAGCAGCCAAGAGTTAAGGCCCTCTGGGGCCAACGTCCTGACTTTC. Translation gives CASSQELRPSGANVLTF.